A selection of T cell receptor beta chains follows, all from one sample in a study of blood T cell repertoires in COVID-19. The data were produced by immunoSEQ multiplex PCR, yet TCRdb's version contains in-frame clones alone and is incomplete. The sample lists some 96,000 clones, about 89% occurring once. Sequencing used peripheral blood. Every receptor here comes from a man aged 50 to 60 with acute or convalescent COVID-19. Each CDR3 is given with its conserved first and last residue. The order of the fields is clone size, V gene, D gene, J gene, CDR3 DNA, CDR3 protein. The D gene is left open where the match is weak. Clone sizes are given selectively: once, few, many, or a class where the clone is expanded.

>NA|TRBV27|NA|TRBJ2-7
TGTGCCAGCAGTCTACCAACAGTTTCCTACGAGCAGTACTTC
CASSLPTVSYEQYF
>NA|TRBV27|TRBD1|TRBJ1-1
TGTGCCAGCGCCACAGGGGCTAACACTGAAGCTTTCTTT
CASATGANTEAFF
>NA|TRBV19|TRBD2|TRBJ2-1
TGTGCCAGTAGTATCCGACTAGCTGGGGAGCAGTTCTTC
CASSIRLAGEQFF
>NA|TRBV27|TRBD1|TRBJ2-7
TGTGCCAGCAGGCGCGGACAGGCGGTGAACTTCCAGTACTTC
CASRRGQAVNFQYF
>once|TRBV7-2|NA|TRBJ2-3
TGTGCCAGCAGCTTACGGCTAGCGATTACAGATACGCAGTATTTT
CASSLRLAITDTQYF
>NA|TRBV28|TRBD1|TRBJ2-7
TGTGCCAGCAGCCCCGGGACAGGGGTGTACGAGCAGTACTTC
CASSPGTGVYEQYF
>NA|TRBV3-1/TRBV3-2|TRBD1|TRBJ1-4
TGTGTCAGCAGCCAAGGTGGCAGGGGGGTAACTAATGAAAAACTGTTTTTT
CVSSQGGRGVTNEKLFF
>NA|TRBV27|NA|TRBJ1-5
TGTGCCATCTACACCGGGACTTTCAGCAATCAGCCCCAGCATTTT
CAIYTGTFSNQPQHF
>NA|TRBV27|NA|TRBJ2-2
TGTGCCAGCAGGAGAACGGCGAACACCGGGGAGCTGTTTTTT
CASRRTANTGELFF
>NA|TRBV12-3/TRBV12-4|NA|TRBJ2-7
TGTGCCAGCAGTTTAGTTACAGTCTACGAGCAGTACTTC
CASSLVTVYEQYF
>NA|TRBV27|NA|TRBJ1-5
TGTGCCAGCAGTTCACAGGGCCCCTGGAGCAATCAGCCCCAGCATTTT
CASSSQGPWSNQPQHF
>NA|TRBV19|TRBD2|TRBJ2-1
TGTGCCAGTAGTATAGTTGGGACTAGCGGGAGGGGGCGCGATGAGCAGTTCTTC
CASSIVGTSGRGRDEQFF
>NA|TRBV7-6|NA|TRBJ2-5
TGTGCCAGCAGCTTAGAGACAGCTATAAGAGAAGCCCAGTACTTC
CASSLETAIREAQYF
>NA|TRBV4-1|NA|TRBJ1-2
TGCGCCAGCAGCCCACCTGCGGACAGAAACTATGGCTACACCTTC
CASSPPADRNYGYTF
>NA|TRBV24-1|NA|TRBJ2-3
TGTGCCACCAGTGCGGTGGATACGCAGTATTTT
CATSAVDTQYF
>NA|TRBV14|NA|TRBJ1-6
TGTGCCAGCAGCCAAGAATCGGCAGGGTTTATTTCACCCCTCCACTTT
CASSQESAGFISPLHF
>NA|TRBV5-4|TRBD2|TRBJ2-2
TGTGCCAGCAGCCCACTAGCGGGAGCGTTATCGAACACCGGGGAGCTGTTTTTT
CASSPLAGALSNTGELFF
>NA|TRBV15|TRBD2|TRBJ2-1
TGTGCCACCAGCAGAGATCAACTAGCGGACGAGCAGTTCTTC
CATSRDQLADEQFF
>NA|TRBV18|TRBD2|TRBJ2-1
TGTGCCAGCTCACAGGGACTAGCGGGAGCCTACAATGAGCAGTTCTTC
CASSQGLAGAYNEQFF
>NA|TRBV5-6|TRBD2|TRBJ2-1
TGTGCCAGCAGCCATAGAGCGGGAGCATCCTACAATGAGCAGTTCTTC
CASSHRAGASYNEQFF
>NA|TRBV11-2|TRBD2|TRBJ2-7
TGTGCCAGCAGCTTAGGGGGACTAGGGCTCGGGTACTTC
CASSLGGLGLGYF
>NA|TRBV5-6|TRBD1|TRBJ1-6
TGTGCCAGCAGCTTGGGGACAGGGCCAAGTTCACCCCTCCACTTT
CASSLGTGPSSPLHF
>once|TRBV6-4|NA|TRBJ1-3
TGTGCCAGCAGCGCACCTAGTAAGGGAAACACCATATATTTT
CASSAPSKGNTIYF
>NA|TRBV6-5|NA|TRBJ2-5
TGTGCCAGCAGCCTCGACAGGACTCCAACTTACTTC
CASSLDRTPTYF
>NA|TRBV12-3/TRBV12-4|TRBD1|TRBJ1-3
TGTGCCACGACAGGGTTGGGGAACACCATATATTTT
CATTGLGNTIYF
>NA|TRBV3-1/TRBV3-2|TRBD1|TRBJ2-5
TGTGCCAGCAGCCAAGTTCCAGGGGGTCATGGGACCCAGTACTTC
CASSQVPGGHGTQYF
>NA|TRBV6-6|NA|TRBJ1-6
TGTGCCAGCAGAACGGGGGGGCCGGAGTCACCCCTCCACTTT
CASRTGGPESPLHF
>NA|TRBV18|TRBD1|TRBJ1-5
TGTGCCAGCTCGACAGGGAGCGGGAATCAGCCCCAGCATTTT
CASSTGSGNQPQHF
>NA|TRBV10-3|NA|TRBJ2-1
TGTGCCATCAGTGAGTCGGGCGCCCGGAACAATGAGCAGTTCTTC
CAISESGARNNEQFF
>once|TRBV18|NA|TRBJ1-5
TGTGCCAGCTCACCGGGGGGTCAGCCCCAGCATTTT
CASSPGGQPQHF
>few|TRBV12-5|NA|TRBJ2-5
TGTGCTGCAGGGTCACAAGAGACCCAGTACTTC
CAAGSQETQYF
>NA|TRBV5-1|NA|TRBJ1-1
TGCGCCAGCAGCAGGGAGGGGGACACAAACACTGAAGCTTTCTTT
CASSREGDTNTEAFF
>NA|TRBV7-2|NA|TRBJ2-3
TGTGCCAGCAGCTTAGGGGGCATTTTAAGCACAGATACGCAGTATTTT
CASSLGGILSTDTQYF
>NA|TRBV5-1|NA|TRBJ1-1
TGCGCCAGCAGCTTCATGAACACTGAAGCTTTCTTT
CASSFMNTEAFF
>NA|TRBV7-3|TRBD2|TRBJ2-2
TGTGCCAGCAGCCGCCGTGGACTAGCAGGAGGCACCGGGGAGCTGTTTTTT
CASSRRGLAGGTGELFF
>NA|TRBV24-1|TRBD2|TRBJ2-3
TGTGCCACCAGTAGAGCGGGAGTTACAGATACGCAGTATTTT
CATSRAGVTDTQYF
>NA|TRBV5-4|NA|TRBJ2-1
TGTGCCAGCAGCTTGGGGGGGAGGACCTACAATGAGCAGTTCTTC
CASSLGGRTYNEQFF
>NA|TRBV6-1|NA|TRBJ2-3
TGTGCCAGCAGTGACCGCGGGGCTAGCACAGATACGCAGTATTTT
CASSDRGASTDTQYF
>NA|TRBV5-1|NA|TRBJ1-4
TGCGCCAGCAGCTTGGGCGGGGGCGCGAATAGAGCAGAAAAACTGTTTTTT
CASSLGGGANRAEKLFF
>NA|TRBV18|NA|TRBJ1-4
TGTGCCAGCTCACCGCGATTGAGCGGTGAAAAACTGTTTTTT
CASSPRLSGEKLFF
>NA|TRBV7-3|TRBD2|TRBJ2-1
TGTGCCAGCAGGGAAGCCGGGACTACGAATGAGCAGTTCTTC
CASREAGTTNEQFF
>few|TRBV10-3|NA|TRBJ2-7
TGTGCCATCAGTGAGACAGGACCCTACGAGCAGTACTTC
CAISETGPYEQYF
>NA|TRBV18|TRBD1|TRBJ2-1
TGTGCCAGCTCACAGGACAGGGATGAGCAGTTCTTC
CASSQDRDEQFF
>NA|TRBV6-1|TRBD2|TRBJ2-3
TGTGCCAGCAGTGATAGCGGGATCCGCACAGATACGCAGTATTTT
CASSDSGIRTDTQYF
>few|TRBV12-3/TRBV12-4|NA|TRBJ1-5
TGTGCCAGCAGGAAATCGGGCAATCAGCCCCAGCATTTT
CASRKSGNQPQHF
>NA|TRBV29-1|NA|TRBJ1-4
TGCAGCGCCAGGGAAGGAGAAAAACTGTTTTTT
CSAREGEKLFF
>NA|TRBV5-5|TRBD2|TRBJ2-1
TGTGCCAGCAGCTTGGAACTAGCGGGAGGGCATGAGCAGTTCTTC
CASSLELAGGHEQFF
>medium-sized|TRBV29-1|TRBD1|TRBJ1-2
TGCAGCGTTCTAAAAGGACAGGGTAGGGGCTACACCTTC
CSVLKGQGRGYTF
>NA|TRBV7-8|TRBD2|TRBJ2-7
TGTGCCAGCAGCTTGGGACTAGGGAAGTACGAGCAGTACTTC
CASSLGLGKYEQYF
>NA|TRBV12-5|TRBD1|TRBJ1-1
TGTGCTAGTGGTTTGGTAGCGACAGGGTCTGCTTTCTTT
CASGLVATGSAFF
>NA|TRBV7-3|NA|TRBJ2-2
TGTGCCAGCAGTTTCAGGTCCGGGACGAACACCGGGGAGCTGTTTTTT
CASSFRSGTNTGELFF
>NA|TRBV13|TRBD2|TRBJ2-4
TGTGCCAGCAGCAGCTTGGGACTAGCGGAGCCTCTAGCCAAAAACATTCAGTACTTC
CASSSLGLAEPLAKNIQYF
>few|TRBV9|NA|TRBJ2-1
TGTGCCAGCAGCGTACCGGGAAGATCCTACAATGAGCAGTTCTTC
CASSVPGRSYNEQFF
>NA|TRBV29-1|NA|TRBJ2-3
TGCAGCGTTGGCGGGGTGTTAGTAGGGAATACGCAGTATTTT
CSVGGVLVGNTQYF
>NA|TRBV6-6|NA|TRBJ2-2
TGTGCCAGCAGCCCAGGGGGGTTAACGGCCGGGGAGCTGTTTTTT
CASSPGGLTAGELFF
>NA|TRBV3-1/TRBV3-2|NA|TRBJ1-1
TGTGCCAGCAGCCAAGACCGGTCCGCCGGGGCTTTCTTT
CASSQDRSAGAFF
>NA|TRBV3-1/TRBV3-2|NA|TRBJ2-7
TGTGCCAGCAGCCAAGTTCCAGGGGCCTACGAGCAGTACTTC
CASSQVPGAYEQYF